The 14 T cell receptor beta chains in this list originate from one sample, sequenced in a study of cytomegalovirus exposure and HLA in healthy donors. Libraries were prepared by immunoSEQ multiplex PCR; TCRdb keeps only in-frame clonotypes and omits some of them. The sample consists of 150,000 to 200,000 clones, about 90% of them appearing once. Sequencing was performed on PBMCs. These TCRs come from a woman in her late teens or twenties in good health and CMV-seropositive.

The CDR3 loop is CASSKLEFTDTQYF. CDR3 nucleotide sequence: TGTGCCAGCAGCAAACTAGAATTCACAGATACGCAGTATTTT. The chain is built from TRBV28 and TRBJ2-3, with D perhaps matching TRBD2 (5 bases). This CDR3 contains 14 residues. With 6 bases removed from V and 2 bases from J, the gap between germline ends came to 12 bases. Germline loops: CDR1 MDHEN, CDR2 SYDVKM.

The V gene is TRBV4-3, the J gene TRBJ2-7, with D tentatively TRBD1 (8 bases). CDR1 is LGHNA, CDR2 YSLEER, per germline. V was trimmed by 3 bases and J by 2 bases, leaving 17 bases between them. This CDR3 is 16 amino acids long. The CDR3 nucleotides are TGCGCCAGCAGCCACCAGGGGGCTAGCGGCACCTACGAGCAGTACTTC. Residues: CASSHQGASGTYEQYF.

The gene calls are TRBV18 and TRBJ1-6; 7 nucleotides match TRBD1. Looked up from germline, CDR1 is KGHSH and CDR2 is LQKENI. The CDR3 contains 17 residues. V lost 3 bases and J lost 9; bases outside the gene matches: 14. The CDR3 DNA is TGTGCCAGCTCACCGGACAGGCCGGGTTTTACCGCTTCACCCCTCCACTTT. Translating it yields CASSPDRPGFTASPLHF.

As for this clone: Additional DNA sequences in this sample encode the identical CDR3. This chain connects TRBV7-9 to TRBJ2-7; tentatively, D is TRBD2 (5 bases). Germline loops: CDR1 SEHNR, CDR2 FQNEAQ (reference sequence). V was cut by 2 bases and J by 1 base, with 6 bases left in between. The CDR3 length is 13 residues. The CDR3 region has the DNA TGTGCCAGCAGCTTACCGGGATCCTACGAGCAGTACTTC. Translation: CASSLPGSYEQYF. The full variable domain, with the rest looked up from reference TRBV7-9 and TRBJ2-7, is DTGVSQNPRHKITKRGQNVTFRCDPISEHNRLYWYRQTLGQGPEFLTYFQNEAQLEKSRLLSDRFSAERPKGSFSTLEIQRTEQGDSAMYLCASSLPGSYEQYFGPGTRLTVT.

This clone was found once. The chain joins TRBV4-1 to TRBJ2-1, with 11 bases that match TRBD2. The ends lost 4 bases at V and 10 bases at J; junction bases unmatched: 21. Germline V gene sequence: CDR1 MGHRA, CDR2 YSYEKL. CDR3 size: 19 residues. The CDR3 protein is CASSRQPIAGGPAGEEQFF. In DNA form, the CDR3 reads TGCGCCAGCAGCCGTCAACCCATAGCGGGAGGGCCGGCCGGGGAGGAGCAGTTCTTC.

J is TRBJ2-4 and V is TRBV28; 9 positions agree with TRBD1. Germline V gives CDR1 MDHEN, CDR2 SYDVKM. This CDR3 has 17 amino acids. After removal of 6 bases from V and 4 bases from J, the junction contained 13 bases not matched to a gene. CDR3 in amino acids: CASSPINRGLIKNIQYF. DNA of the CDR3: TGTGCCAGCAGCCCCATTAACAGGGGGCTAATAAAAAACATTCAGTACTTC.

The sample holds one count of this clone. V usage is TRBV29-1 and J usage is TRBJ2-7; 8 nucleotides agree with TRBD2. After removal of 4 bases from V and 0 bases from J, the junction contained 5 bases not matched to a gene. Germline values: CDR1 SQVTM, CDR2 ANQGSEA. CDR3 length: 14 amino acids. CDR3 amino acids: CSVAISGTSYEQYF. The CDR3 nucleotides are TGCAGCGTTGCGATTAGCGGGACCTCCTACGAGCAGTACTTC.

The rearrangement uses TRBV9 and TRBJ2-7; 7 bases fit TRBD2. V gave up 0 bases and J gave up 2 bases; unmatched junction bases: 5. Germline CDR1 reads SGDLS; CDR2 reads YYNGEE. The length of the CDR3 is 15 residues. CDR3 sequence reads: CASSVGLASTYEQYF. DNA for the CDR3: TGTGCCAGCAGCGTAGGACTAGCTTCCACCTACGAGCAGTACTTC.

This chain connects TRBV6-1 to TRBJ2-3; 9 bases are a match to TRBD2. This CDR3 comprises 16 residues. V dropped 4 bases and J dropped 2; count of bases not matched to a gene: 7. Germline V CDR1 and CDR2: MNHNS, SASEGT. CDR3 sequence: CASSGLSGGYTDTQYF. CDR3 coding DNA: TGTGCCAGCAGTGGCCTTAGCGGGGGTTACACAGATACGCAGTATTTT.

The gene calls are TRBV4-1 and TRBJ1-2, with a tentative D call TRBD1 (5 bases). The CDR3 is 15 residues long. The germline V gene encodes CDR1 MGHRA and CDR2 YSYEKL. V dropped 0 bases and J dropped 0 bases, with 8 bases sitting between them. The CDR3 DNA reads TGCGCCAGCAGCCAAGAGGGGGGGGCTAACTATGGCTACACCTTC. It is translated as CASSQEGGANYGYTF.

This chain connects TRBV2 to TRBJ1-2; tentatively, D is TRBD1 (5 bases). Trimming cost V 6 bases and J 4 bases, with 9 bases left between them. Germline V gene lookup returns CDR1 SNHLY and CDR2 FYNNEI. CDR3 length: 12 amino acids. This chain's CDR3 is CASRQAPYGYTF. DNA for the CDR3: TGTGCCAGCAGACAGGCCCCCTATGGCTACACCTTC.

A single count supports this clone. The chain employs TRBV5-1 and TRBJ1-1; possible D gene TRBD1, 5 bases. The length of the CDR3 is 14 residues. V lost 7 bases, J lost 1 base, and 14 bases lay in between. Germline CDR1 and CDR2: SGHRS and YFSETQ. CDR3 sequence (DNA): TGCGCCAGCTCACCGAGCGGGGGGAACACTGAAGCTTTCTTT. It encodes CASSPSGGNTEAFF.

The J gene is TRBJ2-1, the V gene TRBV6-5; tentatively, D is TRBD2 (6 bases). This CDR3 is built from 13 residues. Germline loops: CDR1 MNHEY, CDR2 SVGAGI. V was trimmed by 6 bases and J by 15 bases, leaving 21 bases between them. CDR3 DNA sequence: TGTGCCAGCAGCCCTATGCTAACCGGGGGTCCGTTCTTC. This codes for CASSPMLTGGPFF.

The rearrangement links TRBV9 to TRBJ2-5; 8 nucleotides align to TRBD2. In germline, CDR1 is SGDLS, CDR2 YYNGEE. V shed 4 bases, J shed 4 bases, and the junction held 18 bases outside the gene matches. CDR3 size: 18 residues. The CDR3 loop reads CASSSGTRVQGGGETQYF. The CDR3 DNA follows: TGTGCCAGCAGCTCCGGGACTAGAGTACAGGGTGGAGGAGAGACCCAGTACTTC. Based on the CDR3 plus reference TRBV9 and TRBJ2-5, the full variable domain is DSGVTQTPKHLITATGQRVTLRCSPRSGDLSVYWYQQSLDQGLQFLIQYYNGEERAKGNILERFSAQQFPDLHSELNLSSLELGDSALYFCASSSGTRVQGGGETQYFGPGTRLLVL.